These 20 T cell receptor beta chains originate from one sample sequenced in a study of blood T cell repertoires in COVID-19. Some clones are missing from TCRdb's copy, which holds only in-frame ones; the method was immunoSEQ multiplex PCR. This repertoire shows just over 95,000 clones, over 75% found once; its top ten account for 1.5% to 2%. Sequencing was performed on peripheral blood. The receptors stem from a man aged 60-69 years with acute or convalescent COVID-19.

Here the CDR3 reads CASSPLQAGAYNEQFF. CDR3 nucleotides: TGTGCCAGCTCACCCCTCCAAGCGGGGGCCTACAATGAGCAGTTCTTC. The V gene is TRBV18, the J gene TRBJ2-1, with TRBD2 identical over 8 bases. The CDR3 is 16 residues long. Germline V lookup: CDR1 KGHSH, CDR2 LQKENI. Losses at the gene ends were 3 bases for V and 2 bases for J; bases not matched to a gene: 6.

The chain couples TRBV3-1 (or the pseudogene TRBV3-2) to TRBJ1-2; perhaps TRBD1 as D (5 bases). The CDR3 is 16 amino acids. Per the germline V gene, CDR1 is LGHDT and CDR2 is YNNKEL (reference sequence). V was pared by 0 bases and J by 0 bases, with 11 bases between. The DNA for the CDR3 is TGTGCCAGCAGCCAAGATATAGGGGTAGCTAACTATGGCTACACCTTC. Its translation is CASSQDIGVANYGYTF.

J is TRBJ2-7 and V is TRBV6-5, with 8 bases aligning to TRBD1. Germline V lookup: CDR1 MNHEY, CDR2 SVGAGI. The V segment lost 0 bases and the J segment 2 bases; nucleotides outside the gene matches: 3. This CDR3 region has 15 residues. The CDR3 DNA reads TGTGCCAGCAGTTACTCCCGGGGACAGGCCTACGAGCAGTACGTC. This encodes CASSYSRGQAYEQYV.

This clone was recorded once. J is TRBJ1-5 and V is TRBV27; TRBD1 agrees at 12 bases. With V trimmed by 5 bases and J by 7 bases, 6 bases remained unmatched. Germline CDR1 and CDR2: MNHEY and SMNVEV (reference sequence). The CDR3 runs 15 residues. CDR3 coding DNA: TGTGCCAGCAGTCCCGGGACAGGGGGCTTGCAGCCCCAGCATTTT. Its protein is CASSPGTGGLQPQHF.

In its sample, this clone was seen once. V and J are TRBV6-5 and TRBJ1-2; D may be TRBD1 (6 bases). CDR1 and CDR2 from the germline V gene are MNHEY and SVGAGI. CDR3 size: 13 residues. The germline V and J ends were trimmed by 7 bases and 11 bases, with 20 bases remaining between them. The CDR3 DNA is TGTGCCAGCACCATAGGCGGGGGCGTTCGGTACACCTTC. It encodes CASTIGGGVRYTF.

Concerning this clone itself: In the same sample, other DNA sequences code for this CDR3. V and J are TRBV30 and TRBJ2-1, with 10 positions matching TRBD2. Germline assignment: CDR1 GTSNPN and CDR2 SVGIG (reference sequence). This CDR3 is built from 15 residues. After removal of 2 bases from V and 3 bases from J, the junction contained 4 bases not matched to a gene. CDR3 amino acids: CAWSFLAGDYNEQFF. DNA for the CDR3: TGTGCCTGGAGTTTCCTAGCGGGGGACTACAATGAGCAGTTCTTC.

This chain connects TRBV2 to TRBJ2-1; possibly TRBD2 for D (5 bases). The germline gives CDR1 SNHLY, CDR2 FYNNEI. Trimming took off 7 bases at V and 5 bases at J, with 12 bases between the two ends. This CDR3 has 13 residues. The CDR3 reads CASNTRLDNEQFF. In nucleotides, the CDR3 is TGTGCCAGCAATACTAGGTTGGACAATGAGCAGTTCTTC.

The V and J genes are TRBV7-8 and TRBJ1-3, with 10 bases fitting TRBD1. There are 19 residues in the CDR3. J lost 2 bases, V lost 4 bases, and 14 bases had no gene match. The germline CDR1 and CDR2 sequences are SGHVS and FQNEAQ. The CDR3 region is CASSSKTGTGVGAGNTIYF. The CDR3 nucleotides read TGTGCCAGCAGCTCGAAAACCGGGACAGGGGTGGGGGCTGGAAACACCATATATTTT.

This sequence joins TRBV11-3 and TRBJ1-2, with a tentative D call TRBD1 (5 bases). The germline V gene encodes CDR1 SGHNT and CDR2 YENEEA. The CDR3 spans 13 residues. V was shortened by 3 bases and J by 4 bases, with 9 bases between the two germline ends. CDR3 nucleotides: TGTGCCAGCAGCTTTCATCAGGGCTATGGCTACACCTTC. It codes for CASSFHQGYGYTF.

This chain links TRBV18 with TRBJ1-5, with D possibly matching TRBD1 (6 bases). The CDR3 is 15 amino acids. CDR1 is KGHSH and CDR2 is LQKENI in the germline V gene. V gave up 3 bases and J gave up 4 bases, with 13 bases separating them. The CDR3 bases are TGTGCCAGCTCACCCACAGGACAGCCTAATCAGCCCCAGCATTTT. Its translation is CASSPTGQPNQPQHF.

The V call is TRBV19, the J call TRBJ2-1; 10 bases are shared with TRBD2. Germline lookup yields CDR1 LNHDA and CDR2 SQIVND (reference sequence). This CDR3 comprises 16 residues. V lost 5 bases and J lost 6; bases outside the gene matches: 10. The CDR3 here is CASSPVQAGGRNEQFF. CDR3 in DNA: TGTGCCAGTAGTCCCGTCCAAGCGGGGGGGCGCAATGAGCAGTTCTTC.

V gene TRBV6-4 combines with J gene TRBJ1-1; D possibly corresponds to TRBD1 (6 bases). V was cut by 2 bases and J by 4 bases, with 8 bases left in between. This CDR3 is 13 amino acids long. Per germline, CDR1 MRHNA and CDR2 SNTAGT. The CDR3 DNA follows: TGTGCCAGCAGTGACCAGGGGAGCACTGAAGCTTTCTTT. Encoded protein: CASSDQGSTEAFF.

The chain couples TRBV7-9 to TRBJ2-7; 7 nucleotides line up with TRBD1. J gave up 6 bases and V 3 bases, and 8 bases lay outside the gene matches. CDR1 and CDR2 (germline): SEHNR, FQNEAQ (reference sequence). The CDR3 is 14 amino acids. CDR3 amino acids: CASSFRTGPSEQYF. In nucleotides, the CDR3 is TGTGCCAGCAGCTTCCGGACAGGACCCTCCGAGCAGTACTTC. Complete variable domain (other parts from reference TRBV7-9 and TRBJ2-7): DTGVSQNPRHKITKRGQNVTFRCDPISEHNRLYWYRQTLGQGPEFLTYFQNEAQLEKSRLLSDRFSAERPKGSFSTLEIQRTEQGDSAMYLCASSFRTGPSEQYFGPGTRLTVT.

The chain uses TRBV5-1 and TRBJ1-1, with 8 bases matching TRBD1. Looked up from germline, CDR1 is SGHRS and CDR2 is YFSETQ. The V segment lost 3 bases and the J segment 1 base; nucleotides outside the gene matches: 5. The CDR3 has 15 amino acids. The CDR3 nucleotides are TGCGCCAGCAGCTCACAGGGGGTCGGGAACACTGAAGCTTTCTTT. It codes for CASSSQGVGNTEAFF.

The chain uses TRBV6-5 and TRBJ1-2; 11 bases align to TRBD1. Germline CDR1 MNHEY, CDR2 SVGAGI. J was trimmed by 7 bases and V by 3 bases; bases with no gene match: 7. The CDR3 has 15 residues. The DNA for the CDR3 is TGTGCCAGCAGTTATGGGACAGGGGGGAGTCTTGGCTACACCTTC. As protein: CASSYGTGGSLGYTF.

The CDR3 region is CASSPDSIYGYTF. The CDR3, as DNA: TGTGCCAGCTCGCCGGACAGCATCTATGGCTACACCTTC. This sequence joins TRBV18 and TRBJ1-2, with a tentative D call TRBD1 (6 bases). This CDR3 spans 13 amino acids. Germline-derived CDR1 and CDR2 are KGHSH and LQKENI. The V end was cut by 6 bases, the J end by 4 bases, with 12 bases between.

The rearrangement links TRBV11-2 to TRBJ1-4, with 10 nucleotides matching TRBD1. Germline CDR1 and CDR2: SGHAT and FQNNGV. Trimming removed 5 bases from V and 8 bases from J; junction bases left unmatched: 14. This CDR3 has 17 residues. The CDR3 region has the DNA TGTGCCAGCAGCGGAGCGGGGCTGGGACAGGGGAGGGAAAAACTGTTTTTT. Translated: CASSGAGLGQGREKLFF. Full variable domain (rest looked up from reference TRBV11-2 and TRBJ1-4): EAGVAQSPRYKIIEKRQSVAFWCNPISGHATLYWYQQILGQGPKLLIQFQNNGVVDDSQLPKDRFSAERLKGVDSTLKIQPAKLEDSAVYLCASSGAGLGQGREKLFFGSGTQLSVL.

The V and J genes are TRBV2 and TRBJ1-4; 9 nucleotides align to TRBD1. CDR3 length: 16 residues. Germline lookup yields CDR1 SNHLY and CDR2 FYNNEI. The ends lost 6 bases at V and 1 base at J; junction bases unmatched: 6. CDR3 residues: CASRGQGMRTNEKLFF. In DNA form, the CDR3 reads TGTGCCAGCAGGGGACAGGGTATGAGAACTAATGAAAAACTGTTTTTT. The full variable domain, in which reference TRBV2 and TRBJ1-4 provide the parts outside the CDR3, is EPEVTQTPSHQVTQMGQEVILRCVPISNHLYFYWYRQILGQKVEFLVSFYNNEISEKSEIFDDQFSVERPDGSNFTLKIRSTKLEDSAMYFCASRGQGMRTNEKLFFGSGTQLSVL.

The rearrangement uses TRBV5-1 and TRBJ1-2, with D unresolved. Germline-derived CDR1 and CDR2 are SGHRS and YFSETQ. The CDR3 is made up of 16 amino acids. The V end was cut by 0 bases, the J end by 2 bases, with 14 bases between. The CDR3 sequence: CASSLAFSQQNYGYTF. CDR3 nucleotide sequence: TGCGCCAGCAGCTTGGCCTTCTCACAGCAGAACTATGGCTACACCTTC.

This clone has a handful of counts. The chain uses TRBV5-4 and TRBJ2-5; possible D gene TRBD2, 7 bases. Per germline, CDR1 SGHNT and CDR2 YYREEE (reference sequence). Trimming removed 0 bases from V and 4 bases from J, with 10 bases in between. The CDR3 is made up of 14 amino acids. The CDR3 DNA reads TGTGCCAGCAGCTTGGCGGGGGGCTTAGAGACCCAGTACTTC. This encodes CASSLAGGLETQYF.